This record covers a single T cell receptor beta chain. The antigen is undetermined. Assay: immunoSEQ multiplex PCR; the TCRdb copy retains only in-frame clones and omits some. The sample records under 20,000 clones, more than 70% being singletons. If patients had autoimmune disease history or systemic immunosuppression, they were excluded. Germline V gene data show CDR1 as SGHNT and CDR2 as YYREEE (reference sequence). This CDR3 spans 15 amino acids. Trimming cost V 5 bases and J 1 base, with 15 bases left between them. The data are from a study of OX40 agonist ivuxolimab in advanced cancers. Regarding the study as a whole: Determination of antigen specificity was not performed for the expanded peripheral T cells.

This chain links TRBV5-4 with TRBJ1-1, with D possibly matching TRBD1 (5 bases). The sequencing here drew on CD4+ or CD8+ T cells sorted from blood, taken in a trial of the OX40 agonist ivuxolimab. The source is an adult with an advanced solid tumor such as melanoma, head and neck, liver or kidney cancer. The CDR3 sequence is CASSSGPTSNTEAFF. The CDR3 region has the DNA TGTGCCAGCAGTTCGGGACCTACTTCGAACACTGAAGCTTTCTTT.